A single sample is the source of the 32 T cell receptor beta chains below, sequenced in a study of OX40 agonist ivuxolimab in advanced cancers. The library came from the immunoSEQ multiplex PCR assay. TCRdb provides this immuneACCESS table in a form limited to in-frame rearrangements. Some clones are lacking; in checked studies, under half of them reflect an unresolved V gene, and why the rest are absent is not known. For this sample the table gives around 46,000 clones, of which about nine tenths were detected only once. More than 55% of the sample rests with the top ten. The source was CD4+ or CD8+ T cells sorted from blood, collected in a trial of the OX40 agonist ivuxolimab. The receptors derive from an adult with an advanced solid tumor such as melanoma, head and neck, liver or kidney cancer.

The chain uses TRBV7-8 and TRBJ1-6; D is perhaps TRBD1 (5 bases). V lost 4 bases to trimming and J lost 6 bases, with 16 bases between them. Germline CDR1 SGHVS, CDR2 FQNEAQ. The CDR3 sequence is 16 residues long. The CDR3 region has the DNA TGTGCCAGCAGCTCGGGACCTAAACAGGCTAATTCACCCCTCCACTTT. Translation: CASSSGPKQANSPLHF.

This clone was recorded once. The chain couples TRBV10-1 to TRBJ2-1; TRBD2 aligns across 11 bases. V dropped 4 bases and J dropped 1; count of bases not matched to a gene: 3. Looked up from germline, CDR1 is WNHNN and CDR2 is SYGVQD (reference sequence). The CDR3 extends over 16 amino acids. The CDR3 DNA is TGCGCCAGCAGTGGGCTAGCGGGGGGATCCTACAATGAGCAGTTCTTC. It codes for CASSGLAGGSYNEQFF.

The V call is TRBV7-6, the J call TRBJ2-5; the D is unclear. Trimming took 5 bases from V and 6 from J, leaving 13 bases between them. This CDR3 is built from 13 residues. Germline loops: CDR1 SGHVS, CDR2 FNYEAQ. CDR3: CASSPWSEKTQYF. The CDR3 DNA follows: TGTGCCAGCAGCCCTTGGTCAGAGAAGACCCAGTACTTC.

The genes are TRBV7-9 and TRBJ1-6; 7 bases are a match to TRBD1. V lost 5 bases, J lost 10 bases, and 11 bases stayed unmatched. Looked up from germline, CDR1 is SEHNR and CDR2 is FQNEAQ (reference sequence). The CDR3 loop spans 15 amino acids. The CDR3 here is CASSPSGQVSSPLHF. In DNA form, the CDR3 reads TGTGCCAGCAGCCCCAGCGGACAGGTTAGCTCACCCCTCCACTTT.

The chain has TRBV5-1 and TRBJ1-2; 9 positions agree with TRBD1. Germline-derived CDR1 and CDR2 are SGHRS and YFSETQ. With 3 bases clipped from V and 8 bases from J, the junction kept 8 bases outside the gene matches. This CDR3 has 14 residues. CDR3 in amino acids: CASSWGQGERGYTF. CDR3 sequence (DNA): TGCGCCAGCAGCTGGGGACAGGGAGAACGCGGCTACACCTTC.

The chain uses TRBV5-1 and TRBJ1-1; 7 bases align to TRBD1. The V gene's germline CDR1 is SGHRS and CDR2 YFSETQ. This CDR3 is built from 16 residues. Unmatched junction bases numbered 6, after V lost 0 bases and J lost 1 base. CDR3 in DNA: TGCGCCAGCAGCTTGGCCTACAGGGGTGGGAACACTGAAGCTTTCTTT. This encodes CASSLAYRGGNTEAFF.

This chain links TRBV9 with TRBJ2-7; D is ambiguous. Germline V CDR1 and CDR2: SGDLS, YYNGEE. This CDR3 is 13 amino acids long. The V and J ends lost 0 bases and 4 bases respectively, with 8 bases between them. CDR3 sequence: CASSVGHGYEQYF. The CDR3 DNA sequence: TGTGCCAGCAGCGTAGGGCATGGATACGAGCAGTACTTC.

In this sample, this clone turned up once. The chain joins TRBV9 to TRBJ2-7; a weak D match, TRBD2 (6 bases). The germline V gene has CDR1 SGDLS and CDR2 YYNGEE. V shed 0 bases and J shed 4 bases, with 14 bases lying between them. This CDR3 is built from 15 residues. The CDR3 here is CASSVGSGVGYEQYF. The CDR3, as DNA: TGTGCCAGCAGCGTAGGGTCGGGAGTCGGTTACGAGCAGTACTTC.

V gene TRBV7-8 combines with J gene TRBJ2-2, with 12 bases fitting TRBD2. The CDR3 extends over 17 amino acids. The J segment lost 2 bases and the V segment lost 7 bases, leaving 8 bases of the junction unmatched. Germline V lookup: CDR1 SGHVS, CDR2 FQNEAQ. The CDR3 DNA reads as TGTGCCAGCACCCAAATCGGACTAGCGGGAAACACCGGGGAGCTGTTTTTT. Protein product: CASTQIGLAGNTGELFF.

The rearrangement links TRBV2 to TRBJ2-1; a weak D match, TRBD1 (7 bases). The CDR3 is 10 residues long. Germline assignment: CDR1 SNHLY and CDR2 FYNNEI. V lost 8 bases and J 10 bases, leaving 9 bases between the germline ends. CDR3 bases: TGTGCCAGCTCAGGGGGGGAGCAGTTCTTC. Protein sequence: CASSGGEQFF.

The chain employs TRBV2 and TRBJ2-1, with D maybe TRBD1 (5 bases). Germline CDR1 reads SNHLY; CDR2 reads FYNNEI. The CDR3 contains 15 residues. Trimming cost V 5 bases and J 0 bases, with 11 bases left between them. The CDR3 loop reads CASSFPDTSYNEQFF. The CDR3 region has the DNA TGTGCCAGCAGTTTTCCGGACACCTCCTACAATGAGCAGTTCTTC.

The chain has TRBV6-1 and TRBJ2-1, with D uncertain. Germline V gene sequence: CDR1 MNHNS, CDR2 SASEGT. This CDR3 region has 12 residues. Trimming left V 4 bases short and J 5 bases short, with 6 bases between. CDR3 sequence: CASSATDNEQFF. In DNA form, the CDR3 reads TGTGCCAGCAGTGCCACTGACAATGAGCAGTTCTTC.

The chain carries TRBV6-1 and TRBJ1-4, with TRBD1 matching over 8 bases. The V and J ends lost 3 bases and 7 bases, in that order; junction bases with no gene match: 4. In germline, CDR1 is MNHNS, CDR2 SASEGT. The CDR3 covers 14 residues. The CDR3 protein is CASSDGQGSEKLFF. CDR3 sequence (DNA): TGTGCCAGCAGTGATGGACAGGGTAGTGAAAAACTGTTTTTT.

The V call is TRBV19, the J call TRBJ1-2; TRBD1 aligns across 8 bases. This CDR3 is 14 amino acids long. Germline values: CDR1 LNHDA, CDR2 SQIVND (reference sequence). After removal of 4 bases from V and 4 bases from J, the junction contained 5 bases not matched to a gene. CDR3 in amino acids: CASSTGTGTYGYTF. The CDR3 nucleotides read TGTGCCAGTAGTACCGGGACAGGAACCTATGGCTACACCTTC.

The chain joins TRBV10-3 to TRBJ2-3; 16 nucleotides agree with TRBD2. The length of the CDR3 is 17 residues. V dropped 5 bases and J dropped 5; count of bases not matched to a gene: 7. CDR1 and CDR2 (germline): ENHRY, SYGVKD. The CDR3 reads CAISPGLAGGPGDTQYF. In nucleotides, the CDR3 is TGTGCCATCAGTCCGGGACTAGCGGGAGGGCCGGGAGATACGCAGTATTTT.

The gene calls are TRBV19 and TRBJ2-3, with TRBD1 matching over 7 bases. V dropped 10 bases and J dropped 1; count of bases not matched to a gene: 5. The CDR3 loop spans 13 amino acids. CDR1 and CDR2 (germline): LNHDA, SQIVND (reference sequence). The CDR3 DNA is TGTGCCACCCTGCAGGGGGGCACAGATACGCAGTATTTT. It encodes CATLQGGTDTQYF.

The chain recombines TRBV29-1 with TRBJ1-5; the D gene is possibly TRBD1 (5 bases). CDR3 length: 13 amino acids. Trimming took 6 bases from V and 2 from J, leaving 11 bases between them. Germline V gene data show CDR1 as SQVTM and CDR2 as ANQGSEA. The CDR3 loop is CSVGVSGNQPQHF. The CDR3 DNA sequence: TGCAGCGTAGGGGTGTCCGGCAATCAGCCCCAGCATTTT.

The CDR3 sequence: CAIRSGTGESGYTF. In nucleotides, the CDR3 is TGTGCCATCCGTTCCGGGACAGGGGAGAGTGGCTACACCTTC. This chain uses TRBV10-3 with TRBJ1-2; TRBD1 agrees at 10 bases. This CDR3 comprises 14 residues. Germline CDR1 and CDR2: ENHRY and SYGVKD. Trimming took 8 bases from V and 7 from J; bases not matched to a gene: 10.

The V gene is TRBV2, the J gene TRBJ2-1, with TRBD2 identical over 13 bases. With V trimmed by 1 base and J by 8 bases, 5 bases remained unmatched. In germline, CDR1 is SNHLY, CDR2 FYNNEI. CDR3 size: 16 residues. The CDR3, as DNA: TGTGCCAGCAGTGAAGTACTAGCGGGAGGGCCCCATGAGCAGTTCTTC. Translated: CASSEVLAGGPHEQFF.

The rearrangement uses TRBV28 and TRBJ1-4; 7 nucleotides align to TRBD1. J was trimmed by 7 bases and V by 2 bases; bases with no gene match: 4. Per the germline V gene, CDR1 is MDHEN and CDR2 is SYDVKM. This CDR3 is 14 amino acids long. The CDR3 DNA reads TGTGCCAGCAGTTTAGGAGGACAGGTTGAAAAACTGTTTTTT. Translation gives CASSLGGQVEKLFF.

The chain employs TRBV6-1 and TRBJ2-7, with 7 bases matching TRBD1. Germline V lookup: CDR1 MNHNS, CDR2 SASEGT. V was clipped by 7 bases and J by 4 bases; unmatched bases: 10. The CDR3 extends over 14 amino acids. The CDR3 loop reads CASTLGPGGYEQYF. In nucleotides, the CDR3 is TGTGCCAGCACCCTGGGGCCAGGGGGTTACGAGCAGTACTTC.

The CDR3 sequence is CASSLNPSGETQYF. The CDR3 DNA sequence: TGCGCCAGCAGCTTGAACCCAAGCGGGGAGACCCAGTACTTC. V usage is TRBV5-1 and J usage is TRBJ2-5, with D possibly matching TRBD2 (6 bases). Trimming pared 1 base from V and 5 bases from J, leaving 12 bases between. From germline, CDR1 is SGHRS and CDR2 YFSETQ. CDR3 size: 14 residues.

J is TRBJ1-1 and V is TRBV6-1, with no clear D. The V and J ends lost 0 bases and 0 bases respectively, with 26 bases between them. The germline V gene encodes CDR1 MNHNS and CDR2 SASEGT. The CDR3 spans 21 residues. CDR3: CASSEADPAGDRRRLNTEAFF. DNA for the CDR3: TGTGCCAGCAGTGAAGCCGATCCCGCCGGGGATCGGAGGAGGCTGAACACTGAAGCTTTCTTT.

This sequence joins TRBV6-5 and TRBJ1-4; 7 nucleotides agree with TRBD1. V shed 6 bases and J 3 bases; nucleotides not matched to a gene: 7. Germline-derived CDR1 and CDR2 are MNHEY and SVGAGI. CDR3 length: 15 residues. The CDR3 DNA reads TGTGCCAGCAGGACCACAGGGGCGGCTAATGAAAAACTGTTTTTT. As protein: CASRTTGAANEKLFF.

This clone was found a few times. This rearrangement joins TRBV12-5 to TRBJ2-2; 9 bases are a match to TRBD1. From germline, CDR1 is LGHNT and CDR2 FRNRAP. The CDR3 is 19 amino acids. Unmatched junction bases numbered 13, after V lost 1 base and J lost 4 bases. The CDR3 protein is CASGLASAWDRVVTGELFF. DNA of the CDR3: TGTGCTAGTGGTTTGGCATCCGCCTGGGACAGGGTGGTCACCGGGGAGCTGTTTTTT.

DNA of the CDR3: TGTGCCAGCAGCTTGATAGGGGTCTCTGGAAACACCATATATTTT. Amino acids: CASSLIGVSGNTIYF. V and J are TRBV5-4 and TRBJ1-3, with D tentatively TRBD1 (5 bases). CDR1 is SGHNT and CDR2 is YYREEE in the germline V gene (reference sequence). The CDR3 runs to 15 residues. V lost 1 base and J lost 0, with 8 bases in between.

The rearrangement links TRBV6-1 to TRBJ2-1; unclear D gene. From germline, CDR1 is MNHNS and CDR2 SASEGT. Trimming left V 8 bases short and J 10 bases short, with 9 bases between. This CDR3 spans 10 amino acids. CDR3 coding DNA: TGTGCCAGCGGATATAACGAGCAGTTCTTC. Translation gives CASGYNEQFF.

The CDR3 DNA is TGTGCCAGCAGTGAGCAGGGGGCGGGGTATGGCTACACCTTC. Its translation is CASSEQGAGYGYTF. The V and J genes are TRBV2 and TRBJ1-2; TRBD1 matches 8 bases. Germline-derived CDR1 and CDR2 are SNHLY and FYNNEI. Trimming removed 3 bases from V and 5 bases from J; junction bases left unmatched: 5. The CDR3 has 14 amino acids.

The rearrangement joins TRBV19 to TRBJ1-1; tentative D call: TRBD1 (6 bases). The CDR3 spans 14 residues. V lost 3 bases to trimming and J lost 2 bases, with 10 bases between them. Germline CDR1 LNHDA, CDR2 SQIVND (reference sequence). The CDR3 region is CASSIGQTNTEAFF. As DNA, the CDR3 is TGTGCCAGTAGTATCGGACAGACAAACACTGAAGCTTTCTTT.

This clone was found once. This sample includes further DNA sequences coding for the same CDR3. The V and J genes are TRBV28 and TRBJ2-2; unclear D gene. CDR3 length: 12 amino acids. Germline assignment: CDR1 MDHEN and CDR2 SYDVKM. Trimming took 5 bases from V and 2 from J, leaving 3 bases between them. The DNA of the CDR3 is TGTGCCAGCAGTCAAAACACCGGGGAGCTGTTTTTT. It translates to CASSQNTGELFF.

The chain combines TRBV28 with TRBJ1-5; D gene ambiguous. Germline CDR1 is MDHEN and CDR2 is SYDVKM. V shed 5 bases and J shed 0 bases, with 8 bases lying between them. CDR3 length: 14 amino acids. The CDR3 DNA follows: TGTGCCAGCAGTCCCCCATATAGCAATCAGCCCCAGCATTTT. Translation: CASSPPYSNQPQHF.

The chain couples TRBV6-4 to TRBJ2-2; 9 nucleotides align to TRBD1. Germline assignment: CDR1 MRHNA and CDR2 SNTAGT. Trimming took 2 bases from V and 1 from J; bases not matched to a gene: 2. The CDR3 spans 16 residues. The CDR3 sequence: CASSDTGQGNTGELFF. As DNA, the CDR3 is TGTGCCAGCAGTGACACGGGACAGGGGAACACCGGGGAGCTGTTTTTT.